These 10 T cell receptor beta chains came from one sample sequenced in a study of blood T cell repertoires in COVID-19. Profiling relied on immunoSEQ multiplex PCR, and the TCRdb table lists in-frame clones only, not all of them. Seen here are 90,000 to 120,000 clones, 91% observed once, and the top ten hold about 6.3%. Input material: peripheral blood. Source of these receptors: a human donor in a cohort sampled during active COVID-19.

The chain employs TRBV4-3 and TRBJ2-2, with D tentatively TRBD2 (5 bases). Germline-derived CDR1 and CDR2 are LGHNA and YSLEER. V was pared by 0 bases and J by 4 bases, with 6 bases between. This CDR3 contains 14 residues. CDR3: CASSQDRGTGELFF. In nucleotides, the CDR3 is TGCGCCAGCAGCCAAGACCGGGGCACCGGGGAGCTGTTTTTT.

CDR3 amino acids: CASSLYGRTSGSYEQFF. CDR3 coding DNA: TGTGCCAGCAGCTTATACGGTAGGACTAGCGGGAGTTATGAGCAGTTCTTC. The chain carries TRBV13 and TRBJ2-1, with TRBD2 matching over 13 bases. Trimming removed 2 bases from V and 8 bases from J; junction bases left unmatched: 9. CDR3 length equals 17 residues. Germline loops: CDR1 PRHDT, CDR2 FYEKMQ (reference sequence).

The chain is built from TRBV28 and TRBJ2-7, with 11 bases aligning to TRBD2. With V trimmed by 6 bases and J by 5 bases, 12 bases remained unmatched. The germline CDR1 and CDR2 sequences are MDHEN and SYDVKM. The CDR3 is made up of 16 amino acids. The CDR3 region is CASRTAASGRIHEQYF. CDR3 sequence (DNA): TGTGCCAGCAGGACCGCGGCTAGCGGGAGGATCCACGAGCAGTACTTC.

The CDR3 nucleotides read TGCGCCAGCAGCCAAGGCCTAGCGGGCGTTGCCTACGAGCAGTACTTC. Protein: CASSQGLAGVAYEQYF. The chain has TRBV4-1 and TRBJ2-7; 8 bases fit TRBD2. The CDR3 has 16 residues. Unmatched junction bases numbered 7, after V lost 1 base and J lost 2 bases. Germline values: CDR1 MGHRA, CDR2 YSYEKL.

J is TRBJ2-1 and V is TRBV11-3; D is perhaps TRBD1 (5 bases). Trimming pared 5 bases from V and 8 bases from J, leaving 10 bases between. This CDR3 has 12 amino acids. The germline V gene has CDR1 SGHNT and CDR2 YENEEA. As DNA, the CDR3 is TGTGCCAGCAGCCCCAGGGATTATGAGCAGTTCTTC. It is translated as CASSPRDYEQFF.

The chain combines TRBV9 with TRBJ2-1; 10 nucleotides align to TRBD2. CDR3 size: 18 residues. From germline, CDR1 is SGDLS and CDR2 YYNGEE. V dropped 0 bases and J dropped 7; count of bases not matched to a gene: 13. This CDR3 is CASSVAGSGGAGWNEQFF. The CDR3 DNA is TGTGCCAGCAGCGTAGCTGGGAGCGGGGGGGCCGGTTGGAATGAGCAGTTCTTC.

The rearrangement joins TRBV7-9 to TRBJ2-7; D is unclear. Germline V lookup: CDR1 SEHNR, CDR2 FQNEAQ (reference sequence). Trimming took 3 bases from V and 5 from J, leaving 8 bases between them. The CDR3 contains 12 residues. The CDR3 sequence is CASSLGVDEQYF. The CDR3 region has the DNA TGTGCCAGCAGCTTGGGCGTTGACGAGCAGTACTTC.

The gene calls are TRBV6-6 and TRBJ2-5, with 9 positions matching TRBD2. V lost 5 bases, J lost 4 bases, and 8 bases stayed unmatched. This CDR3 has 15 amino acids. Germline CDR1 and CDR2: MNHNY and SVGAGI (reference sequence). CDR3 protein: CASSIQRGELETQYF. The CDR3 DNA follows: TGTGCCAGCAGTATTCAGCGGGGGGAGTTAGAGACCCAGTACTTC.

This clone turned up a few times. The chain is built from TRBV4-3 and TRBJ1-6; D ambiguous. Germline CDR1 is LGHNA and CDR2 is YSLEER. The CDR3 contains 14 residues. Trimming took 6 bases from V and 6 from J, leaving 12 bases between them. The CDR3 DNA sequence: TGCGCCAGCAGTCATGGGCAGGCTAATTCACCCCTCCACTTT. It encodes CASSHGQANSPLHF.

V usage is TRBV27 and J usage is TRBJ2-3; TRBD2 might be the D (6 bases). Between the trimmed V and J ends, which lost 2 bases and 2 bases, there was a span of 14 bases. The CDR3 has 16 residues. Germline assignment: CDR1 MNHEY and CDR2 SMNVEV (reference sequence). CDR3: CASSLIGGAFTDTQYF. Written as DNA, the CDR3 is TGTGCCAGCAGTTTAATTGGCGGGGCCTTCACAGATACGCAGTATTTT.